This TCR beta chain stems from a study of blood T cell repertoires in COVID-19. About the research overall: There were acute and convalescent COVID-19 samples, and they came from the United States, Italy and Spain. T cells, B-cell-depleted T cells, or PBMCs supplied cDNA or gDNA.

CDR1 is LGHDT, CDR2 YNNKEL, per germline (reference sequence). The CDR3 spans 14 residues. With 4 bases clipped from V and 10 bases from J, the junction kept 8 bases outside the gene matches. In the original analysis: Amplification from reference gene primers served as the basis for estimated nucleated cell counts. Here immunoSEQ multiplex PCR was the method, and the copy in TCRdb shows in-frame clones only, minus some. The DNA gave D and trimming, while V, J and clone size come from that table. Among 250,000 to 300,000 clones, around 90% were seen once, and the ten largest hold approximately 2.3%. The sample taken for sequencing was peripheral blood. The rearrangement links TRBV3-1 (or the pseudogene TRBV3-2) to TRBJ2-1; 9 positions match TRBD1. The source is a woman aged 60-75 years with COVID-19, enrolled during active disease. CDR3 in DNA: TGTGCCAGCAGCCCCTGGGACAGGGATTGGGAGCAGTTCTTC. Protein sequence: CASSPWDRDWEQFF.